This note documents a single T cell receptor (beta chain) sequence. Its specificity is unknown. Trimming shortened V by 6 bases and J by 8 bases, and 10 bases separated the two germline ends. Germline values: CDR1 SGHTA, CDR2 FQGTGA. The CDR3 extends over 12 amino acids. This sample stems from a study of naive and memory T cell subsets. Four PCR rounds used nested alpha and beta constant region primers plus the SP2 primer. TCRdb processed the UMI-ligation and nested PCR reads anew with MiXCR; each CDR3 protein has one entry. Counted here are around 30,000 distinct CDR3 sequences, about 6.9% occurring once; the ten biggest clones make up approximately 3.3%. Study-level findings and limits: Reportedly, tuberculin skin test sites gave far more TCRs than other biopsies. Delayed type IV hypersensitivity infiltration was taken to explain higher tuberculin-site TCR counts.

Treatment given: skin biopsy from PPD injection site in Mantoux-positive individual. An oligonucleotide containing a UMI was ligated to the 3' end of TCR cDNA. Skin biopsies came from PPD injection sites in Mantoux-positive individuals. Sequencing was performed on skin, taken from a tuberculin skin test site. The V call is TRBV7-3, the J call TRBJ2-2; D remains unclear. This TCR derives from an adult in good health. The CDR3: CASRAVQGELFF. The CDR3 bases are TGTGCCAGCAGAGCAGTCCAGGGGGAGCTGTTTTTT.